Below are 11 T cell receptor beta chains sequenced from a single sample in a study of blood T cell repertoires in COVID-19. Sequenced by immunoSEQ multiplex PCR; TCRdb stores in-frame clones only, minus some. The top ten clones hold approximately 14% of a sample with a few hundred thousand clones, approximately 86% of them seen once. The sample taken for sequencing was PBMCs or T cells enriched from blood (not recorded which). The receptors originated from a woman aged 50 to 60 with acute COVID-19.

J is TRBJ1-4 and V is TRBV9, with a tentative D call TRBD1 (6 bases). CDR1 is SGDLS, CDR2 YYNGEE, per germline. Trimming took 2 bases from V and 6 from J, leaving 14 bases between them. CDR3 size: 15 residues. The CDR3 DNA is TGTGCCAGCAGCGTCACAGGGCTACCCTATGAAAAACTGTTTTTT. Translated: CASSVTGLPYEKLFF. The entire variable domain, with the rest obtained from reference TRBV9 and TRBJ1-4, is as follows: DSGVTQTPKHLITATGQRVTLRCSPRSGDLSVYWYQQSLDQGLQFLIQYYNGEERAKGNILERFSAQQFPDLHSELNLSSLELGDSALYFCASSVTGLPYEKLFFGSGTQLSVL.

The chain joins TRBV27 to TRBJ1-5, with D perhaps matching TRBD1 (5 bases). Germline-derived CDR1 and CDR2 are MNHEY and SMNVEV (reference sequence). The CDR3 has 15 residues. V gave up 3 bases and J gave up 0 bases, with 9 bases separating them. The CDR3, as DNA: TGTGCCAGCAGTTTCGGGGGGAATAGCAATCAGCCCCAGCATTTT. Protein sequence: CASSFGGNSNQPQHF.

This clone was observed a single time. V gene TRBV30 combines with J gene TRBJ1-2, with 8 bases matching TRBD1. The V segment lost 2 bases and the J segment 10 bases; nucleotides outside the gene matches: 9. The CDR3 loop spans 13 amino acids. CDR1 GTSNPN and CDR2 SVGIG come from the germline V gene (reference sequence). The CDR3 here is CAWSRQGQADYTF. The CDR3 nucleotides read TGTGCCTGGAGTAGACAGGGACAGGCGGACTACACCTTC.

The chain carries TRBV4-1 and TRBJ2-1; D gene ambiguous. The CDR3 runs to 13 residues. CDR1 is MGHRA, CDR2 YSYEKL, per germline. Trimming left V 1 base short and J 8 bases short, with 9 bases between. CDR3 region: CASSQVSVYEQFF. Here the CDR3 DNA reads TGCGCCAGCAGCCAAGTGTCGGTATATGAGCAGTTCTTC.

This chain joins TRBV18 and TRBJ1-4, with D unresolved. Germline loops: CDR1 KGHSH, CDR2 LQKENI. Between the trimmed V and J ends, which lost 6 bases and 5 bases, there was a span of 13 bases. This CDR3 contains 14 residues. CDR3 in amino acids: CASSRGNGNEKLFF. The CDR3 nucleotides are TGTGCCAGCTCCCGCGGGAACGGAAATGAAAAACTGTTTTTT.

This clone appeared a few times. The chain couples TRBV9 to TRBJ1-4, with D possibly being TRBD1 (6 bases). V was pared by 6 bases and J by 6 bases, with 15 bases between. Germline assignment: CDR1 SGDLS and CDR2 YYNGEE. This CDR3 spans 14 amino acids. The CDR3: CASNDGTPHEKLFF. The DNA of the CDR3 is TGTGCCAGCAATGACGGGACACCTCATGAAAAACTGTTTTTT.

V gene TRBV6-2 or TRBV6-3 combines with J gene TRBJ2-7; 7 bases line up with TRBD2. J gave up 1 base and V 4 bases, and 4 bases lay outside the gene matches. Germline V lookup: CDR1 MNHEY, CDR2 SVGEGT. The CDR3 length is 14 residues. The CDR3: CASSWGLSSYEQYF. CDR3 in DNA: TGTGCCAGCAGTTGGGGACTATCTTCCTACGAGCAGTACTTC.

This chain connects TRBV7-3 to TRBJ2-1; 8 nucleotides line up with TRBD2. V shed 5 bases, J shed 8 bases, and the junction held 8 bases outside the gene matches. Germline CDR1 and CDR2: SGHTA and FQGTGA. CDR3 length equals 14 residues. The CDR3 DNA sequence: TGTGCCAGCAGCCCCGGACGGCGGGAGGATGAGCAGTTCTTC. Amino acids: CASSPGRREDEQFF.

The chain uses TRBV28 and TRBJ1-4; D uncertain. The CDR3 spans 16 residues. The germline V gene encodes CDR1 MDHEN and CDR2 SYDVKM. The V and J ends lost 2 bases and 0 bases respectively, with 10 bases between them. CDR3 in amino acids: CASSLLVGPTNEKLFF. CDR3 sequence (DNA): TGTGCCAGCAGTTTACTGGTTGGCCCAACTAATGAAAAACTGTTTTTT.

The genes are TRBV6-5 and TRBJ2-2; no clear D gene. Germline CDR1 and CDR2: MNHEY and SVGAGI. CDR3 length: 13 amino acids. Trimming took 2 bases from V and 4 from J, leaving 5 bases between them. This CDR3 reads CASSYAITGELFF. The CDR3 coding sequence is TGTGCCAGCAGTTACGCGATCACCGGGGAGCTGTTTTTT.

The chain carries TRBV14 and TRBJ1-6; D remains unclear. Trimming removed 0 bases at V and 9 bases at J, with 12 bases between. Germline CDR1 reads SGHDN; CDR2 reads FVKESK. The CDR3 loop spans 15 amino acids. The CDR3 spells CASSQERGFPSPLHF. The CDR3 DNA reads TGTGCCAGCAGCCAAGAGCGGGGTTTCCCTTCACCCCTCCACTTT.